The rows below give T cell receptor beta chains drawn from one sample of a study of T cells in Graves' hyperthyroidism and ophthalmopathy. MiXCR, run by TCRdb on the multiplex PCR reads, gives a single entry per CDR3 protein. The sample contains 350,000 or so distinct CDR3 sequences, roughly 18% of which appear only once. The sample was blood. Receptors originate from a woman aged 50 to 60 with Graves' hyperthyroidism. CDR3s include the opening cysteine and the closing phenylalanine or tryptophan. A D gene is named only where the DNA matches it firmly. Size is stated for part of the rows, as once, few or many counts, or as a class when the clone is expanded.

J gene | clone size | D gene | V gene | CDR3 protein | CDR3 DNA
TRBJ2-3 | few | TRBD2 | TRBV6-4 | CASSDPAAGGLGDTQYF | TGTGCCAGCAGTGACCCTGCGGCGGGAGGGCTGGGAGATACGCAGTATTTT
TRBJ1-5 | many | NA | TRBV28 | CASRVHGGNQPQHF | TGTGCCAGCAGGGTGCACGGCGGCAATCAGCCCCAGCATTTT
TRBJ1-2 | few | NA | TRBV6-1 | CASRDSWNYGYTF | TGTGCCAGCAGAGACAGTTGGAACTATGGCTACACCTTC
TRBJ2-3 | NA | NA | TRBV30 | CAWSRAQGSTDTQYF | TGTGCCTGGAGTAGGGCACAGGGTAGCACAGATACGCAGTATTTT
TRBJ1-5 | NA | NA | TRBV7-2 | CASSFGGTGQPQHF | TGTGCCAGCAGCTTCGGGGGGACCGGTCAGCCCCAGCATTTT
TRBJ2-7 | many | NA | TRBV2 | CASSYRDHYEQYF | TGTGCCAGCAGTTACCGGGACCACTACGAGCAGTACTTC
TRBJ2-3 | many | TRBD1 | TRBV5-5 | CASSALQGVVDTQYF | TGTGCCAGCAGCGCATTACAGGGGGTTGTGGATACGCAGTATTTT
TRBJ2-5 | NA | NA | TRBV7-2 | CASSYRGSKVETQYF | TGTGCCAGCAGTTATCGCGGGTCGAAGGTTGAGACCCAGTACTTC
TRBJ1-2 | many | NA | TRBV2 | CASRPGGNYGYTF | TGTGCCAGCAGGCCGGGAGGTAACTATGGCTACACCTTC
TRBJ1-6 | many | TRBD1 | TRBV12-3/TRBV12-4 | CASSSDRDSPLHF | TGTGCCAGCAGCAGCGACAGGGATTCACCCCTCCACTTT
TRBJ2-1 | NA | NA | TRBV29-1 | CSGDQGYNEQFF | TGCAGCGGGGACCAGGGATACAATGAGCAGTTCTTC
TRBJ1-4 | few | TRBD1 | TRBV28 | CASSQDRGNEKLFF | TGTGCCAGCAGTCAAGACAGGGGAAATGAAAAACTGTTTTTT
TRBJ2-3 | few | TRBD2 | TRBV20-1 | CSAGLAGDGTDTQYF | TGCAGTGCTGGACTAGCGGGAGACGGCACAGATACGCAGTATTTT
TRBJ2-3 | many | NA | TRBV12-5 | CASGSGHPEDTQYF | TGTGCTAGTGGTTCGGGCCATCCGGAAGATACGCAGTATTTT
TRBJ2-5 | NA | TRBD1 | TRBV7-6 | CASSPEGAARETQYF | TGTGCCAGCAGCCCCGAGGGGGCGGCGAGGGAGACCCAGTACTTC
TRBJ1-2 | NA | NA | TRBV4-2 | CASSQYEGSDYGYTF | TGTGCCAGCAGCCAATATGAAGGGAGTGACTATGGCTACACCTTC
TRBJ1-6 | NA | NA | TRBV28 | CASSPASSYNSPLHF | TGTGCCAGCAGCCCCGCGAGCTCCTATAATTCACCCCTCCACTTT
TRBJ2-1 | many | TRBD2 | TRBV5-6 | CASSWGGGNPYNEQFF | TGTGCCAGCAGCTGGGGGGGAGGGAATCCCTACAATGAGCAGTTCTTC
TRBJ1-5 | few | TRBD1 | TRBV29-1 | CSVGQGAGQPQHF | TGCAGCGTTGGGCAGGGGGCAGGTCAGCCCCAGCATTTT
TRBJ1-6 | NA | NA | TRBV3-1 | CASSQDPPTSPLHF | TGTGCCAGCAGCCAAGACCCCCCTACTTCACCCCTCCACTTT